These T cell receptor beta chains were read from a single sample in a study of blood T cell repertoires in COVID-19. The protocol was immunoSEQ multiplex PCR, while the TCRdb copy is restricted to in-frame clones and leaves out a portion. The sample yields approximately 190,000 clones, about four fifths seen once. Input material: peripheral blood. Every receptor here comes from a woman in her 70s with active or convalescent COVID-19. The CDR3 runs from the conserved cysteine through the conserved F or W. The order of the fields is V gene, J gene, D gene, CDR3 protein, CDR3 DNA. A D gene is named only where the DNA matches it firmly.

TRBV5-1	TRBJ1-6	.	CASSLLPQGGNSPLHF	TGCGCCAGCAGCTTACTTCCGCAGGGTGGTAATTCACCCCTCCACTTT
TRBV19	TRBJ1-1	.	CASFPRVRALTFIHTEAFF	TGTGCCAGCTTCCCAAGGGTGCGGGCGCTAACCTTCATTCACACTGAAGCTTTCTTT
TRBV3-1/TRBV3-2	TRBJ1-6	.	CASSQNRVGSPLHF	TGTGCCAGCAGCCAGAACAGGGTGGGTTCACCCCTCCACTTT
TRBV27	TRBJ1-6	.	CASSLAPGARRGSPLHF	TGTGCCAGCAGTTTAGCCCCAGGGGCAAGACGCGGTTCACCCCTCCACTTT
TRBV4-2	TRBJ2-1	.	CASSQEGARAWEQFF	TGTGCCAGCAGCCAAGAAGGAGCGAGGGCCTGGGAGCAGTTCTTC
TRBV30	TRBJ1-2	.	CAGGAYGYTF	TGTGCCGGGGGGGCCTATGGCTACACCTTC
TRBV10-3	TRBJ1-2	TRBD1	CAITPDRVSGYTF	TGTGCCATCACTCCAGACAGGGTTAGTGGCTACACCTTC
TRBV11-1	TRBJ2-7	TRBD2	CASSRDYRYEQYF	TGTGCCAGCAGTCGGGACTATAGATACGAGCAGTACTTC
TRBV14	TRBJ1-6	.	CASSQDSRGWRSPLHF	TGTGCCAGCAGCCAAGATTCTAGGGGTTGGCGGTCACCCCTCCACTTT
TRBV19	TRBJ1-2	.	CASSPAVRDGYTF	TGTGCCAGTAGTCCGGCGGTGCGGGATGGCTACACCTTC
TRBV15	TRBJ2-2	.	CATSRGENTGELFF	TGTGCCACCAGCAGAGGCGAGAACACCGGGGAGCTGTTTTTT
TRBV2	TRBJ2-1	.	CASSASEPTIHNEQFF	TGTGCCAGCAGTGCTAGCGAGCCGACTATACACAATGAGCAGTTCTTC